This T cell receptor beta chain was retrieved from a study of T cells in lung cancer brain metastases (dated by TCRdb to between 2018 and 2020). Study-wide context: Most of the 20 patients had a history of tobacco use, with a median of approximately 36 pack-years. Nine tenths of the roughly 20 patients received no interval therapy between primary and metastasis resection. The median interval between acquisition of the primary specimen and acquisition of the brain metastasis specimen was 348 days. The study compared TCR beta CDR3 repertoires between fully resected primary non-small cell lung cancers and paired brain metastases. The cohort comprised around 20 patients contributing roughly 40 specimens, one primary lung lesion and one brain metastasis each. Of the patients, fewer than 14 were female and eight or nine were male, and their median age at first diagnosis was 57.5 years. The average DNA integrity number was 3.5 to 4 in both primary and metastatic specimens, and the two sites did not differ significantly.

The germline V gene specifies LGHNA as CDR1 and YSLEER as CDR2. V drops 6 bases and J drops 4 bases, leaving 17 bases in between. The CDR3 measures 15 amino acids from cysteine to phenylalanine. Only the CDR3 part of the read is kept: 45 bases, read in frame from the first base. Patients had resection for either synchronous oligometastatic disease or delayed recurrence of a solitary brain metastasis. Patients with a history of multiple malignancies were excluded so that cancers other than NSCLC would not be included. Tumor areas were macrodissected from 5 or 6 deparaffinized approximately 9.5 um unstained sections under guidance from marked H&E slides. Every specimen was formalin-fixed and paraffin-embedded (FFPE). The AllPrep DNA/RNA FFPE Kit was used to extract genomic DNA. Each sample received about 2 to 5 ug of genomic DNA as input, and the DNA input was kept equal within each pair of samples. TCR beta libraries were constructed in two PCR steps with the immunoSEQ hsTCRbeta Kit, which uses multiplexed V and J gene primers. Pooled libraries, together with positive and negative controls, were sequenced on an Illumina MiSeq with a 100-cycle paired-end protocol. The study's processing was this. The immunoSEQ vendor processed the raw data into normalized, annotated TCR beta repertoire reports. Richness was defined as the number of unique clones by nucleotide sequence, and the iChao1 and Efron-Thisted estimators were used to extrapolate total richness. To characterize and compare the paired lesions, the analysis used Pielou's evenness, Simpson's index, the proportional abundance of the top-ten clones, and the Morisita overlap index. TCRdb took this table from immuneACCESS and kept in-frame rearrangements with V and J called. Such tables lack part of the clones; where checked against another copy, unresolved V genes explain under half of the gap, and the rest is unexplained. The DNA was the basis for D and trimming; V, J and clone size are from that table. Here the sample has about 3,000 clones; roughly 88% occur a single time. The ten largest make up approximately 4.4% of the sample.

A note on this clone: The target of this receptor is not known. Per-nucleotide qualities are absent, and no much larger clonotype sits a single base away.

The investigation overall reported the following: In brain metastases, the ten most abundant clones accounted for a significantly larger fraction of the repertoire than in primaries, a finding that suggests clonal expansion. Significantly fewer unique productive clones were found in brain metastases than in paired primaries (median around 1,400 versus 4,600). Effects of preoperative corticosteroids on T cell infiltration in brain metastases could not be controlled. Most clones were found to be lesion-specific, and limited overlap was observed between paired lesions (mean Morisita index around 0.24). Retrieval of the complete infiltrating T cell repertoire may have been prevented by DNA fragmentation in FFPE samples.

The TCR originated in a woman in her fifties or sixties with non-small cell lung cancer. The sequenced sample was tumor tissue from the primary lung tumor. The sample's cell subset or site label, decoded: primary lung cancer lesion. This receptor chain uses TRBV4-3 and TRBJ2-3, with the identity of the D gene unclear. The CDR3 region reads CASSRAPTGADTQYF. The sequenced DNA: TGCGCCAGCAGTAGGGCGCCGACCGGCGCAGATACGCAGTATTTT.